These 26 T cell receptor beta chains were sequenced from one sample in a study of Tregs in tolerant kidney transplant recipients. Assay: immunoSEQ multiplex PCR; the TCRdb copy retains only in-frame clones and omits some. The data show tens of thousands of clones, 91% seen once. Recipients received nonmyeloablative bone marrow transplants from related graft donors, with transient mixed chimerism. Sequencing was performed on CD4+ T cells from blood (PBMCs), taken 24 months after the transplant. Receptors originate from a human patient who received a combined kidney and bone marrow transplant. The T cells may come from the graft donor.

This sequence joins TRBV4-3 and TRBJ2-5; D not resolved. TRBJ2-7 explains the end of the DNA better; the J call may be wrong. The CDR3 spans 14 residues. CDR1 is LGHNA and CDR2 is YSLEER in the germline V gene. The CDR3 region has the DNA TGCGCCAGCAGCCAAGCGACCCACAGCTACGAGCAGTACTTC. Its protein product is CASSQATHSYEQYF.

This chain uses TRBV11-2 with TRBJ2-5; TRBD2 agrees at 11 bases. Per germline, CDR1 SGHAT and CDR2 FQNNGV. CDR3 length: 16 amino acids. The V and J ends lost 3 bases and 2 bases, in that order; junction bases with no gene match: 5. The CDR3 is CASSLERLAGQETQYF. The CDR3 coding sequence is TGTGCCAGCAGCTTGGAAAGACTAGCGGGACAAGAGACCCAGTACTTC.

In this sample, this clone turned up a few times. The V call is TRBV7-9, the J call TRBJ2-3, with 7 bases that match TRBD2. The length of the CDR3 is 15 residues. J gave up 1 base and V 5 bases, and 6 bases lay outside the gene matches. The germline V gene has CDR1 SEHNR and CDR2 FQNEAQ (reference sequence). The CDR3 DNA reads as TGTGCCAGCAGCACAGCGGGGTTCCGCACAGATACGCAGTATTTT. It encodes CASSTAGFRTDTQYF.

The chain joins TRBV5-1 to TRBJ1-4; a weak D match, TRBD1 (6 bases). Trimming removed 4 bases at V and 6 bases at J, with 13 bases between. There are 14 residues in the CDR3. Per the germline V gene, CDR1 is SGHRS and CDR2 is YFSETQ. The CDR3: CASSKDRTYEKLFF. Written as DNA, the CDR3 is TGCGCCAGCAGCAAGGACAGAACCTATGAAAAACTGTTTTTT.

CDR3 protein: CASSDGTSGMINPFNEQFF. In DNA, the CDR3 is TGTGCCAGCAGTGACGGGACTAGCGGGATGATTAATCCCTTCAATGAGCAGTTCTTC. The chain couples TRBV6-4 to TRBJ2-1; 13 bases are a match to TRBD2. This CDR3 has 19 residues. The junction had 13 bases not matched to a gene; V was cut back by 2 bases and J by 6 bases. CDR1 MRHNA and CDR2 SNTAGT come from the germline V gene.

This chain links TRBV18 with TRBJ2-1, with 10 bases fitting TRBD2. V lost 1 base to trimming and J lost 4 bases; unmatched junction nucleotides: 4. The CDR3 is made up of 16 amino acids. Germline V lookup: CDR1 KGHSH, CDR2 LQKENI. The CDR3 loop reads CASSPLTSGQYNEQFF. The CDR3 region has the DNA TGTGCCAGCTCACCACTGACTAGCGGGCAGTACAATGAGCAGTTCTTC.

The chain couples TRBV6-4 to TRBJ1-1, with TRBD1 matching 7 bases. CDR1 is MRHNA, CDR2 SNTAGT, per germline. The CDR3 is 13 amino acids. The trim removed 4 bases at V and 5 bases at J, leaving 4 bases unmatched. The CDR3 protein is CASSATGVTEAFF. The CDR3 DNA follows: TGTGCCAGCAGTGCCACAGGGGTAACTGAAGCTTTCTTT.

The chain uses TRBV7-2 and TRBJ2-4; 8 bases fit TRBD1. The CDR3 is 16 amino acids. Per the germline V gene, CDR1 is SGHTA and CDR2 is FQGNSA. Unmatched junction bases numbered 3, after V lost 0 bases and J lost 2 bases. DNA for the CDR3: TGTGCCAGCAGCTTAGCGACAGGGGAGTCCAAAAACATTCAGTACTTC. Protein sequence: CASSLATGESKNIQYF.

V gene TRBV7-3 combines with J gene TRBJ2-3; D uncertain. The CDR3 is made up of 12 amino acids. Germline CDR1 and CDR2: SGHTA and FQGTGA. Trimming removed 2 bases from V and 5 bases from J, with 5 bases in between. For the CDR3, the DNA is TGTGCCAGCAGCTTACTCGGAGATACGCAGTATTTT. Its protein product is CASSLLGDTQYF.

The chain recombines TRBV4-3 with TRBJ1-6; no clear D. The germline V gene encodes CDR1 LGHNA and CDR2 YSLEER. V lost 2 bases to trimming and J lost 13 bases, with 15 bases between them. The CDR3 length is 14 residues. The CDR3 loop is CASSQSQNGYPLHF. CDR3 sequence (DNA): TGCGCCAGCAGCCAAAGTCAGAACGGGTACCCCCTCCACTTT.

The CDR3 DNA follows: TGTGCCTGGAGCGGTATTAGCACAGATACGCAGTATTTT. Translation gives CAWSGISTDTQYF. The chain is built from TRBV30 and TRBJ2-3; D is unresolved. The ends were cut back, 3 bases at V and 0 bases at J, with 7 bases in the middle. Per germline, CDR1 GTSNPN and CDR2 SVGIG (reference sequence). This CDR3 region has 13 residues.

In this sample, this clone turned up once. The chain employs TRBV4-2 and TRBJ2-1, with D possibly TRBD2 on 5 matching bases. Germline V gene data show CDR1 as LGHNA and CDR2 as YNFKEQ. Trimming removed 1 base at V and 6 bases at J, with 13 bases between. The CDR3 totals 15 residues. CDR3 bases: TGTGCCAGCAGCCAAGTGGCGGGTTTCACCAATGAGCAGTTCTTC. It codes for CASSQVAGFTNEQFF.

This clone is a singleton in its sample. The CDR3 protein is CASLGRGLNTGELFF. As DNA, the CDR3 is TGTGCCAGCCTAGGAAGGGGACTGAACACCGGGGAGCTGTTTTTT. The rearrangement uses TRBV9 and TRBJ2-2; weak D call: TRBD2 (6 bases). Trimming stripped 7 bases from V and 1 base from J, with 14 bases between. This CDR3 contains 15 residues. The germline gives CDR1 SGDLS, CDR2 YYNGEE.

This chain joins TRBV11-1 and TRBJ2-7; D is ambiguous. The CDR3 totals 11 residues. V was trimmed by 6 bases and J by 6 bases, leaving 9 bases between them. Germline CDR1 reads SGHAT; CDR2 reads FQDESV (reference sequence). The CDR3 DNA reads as TGTGCCAGCAGTCTCCCAGGCGAGCAGTACTTC. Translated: CASSLPGEQYF.

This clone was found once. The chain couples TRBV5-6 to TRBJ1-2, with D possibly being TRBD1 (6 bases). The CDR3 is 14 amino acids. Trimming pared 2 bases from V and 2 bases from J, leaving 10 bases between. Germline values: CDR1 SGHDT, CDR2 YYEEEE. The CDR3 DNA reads TGTGCCAGCAGCTTCAGGGGTCGGAACTATGGCTACACCTTC. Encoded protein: CASSFRGRNYGYTF.

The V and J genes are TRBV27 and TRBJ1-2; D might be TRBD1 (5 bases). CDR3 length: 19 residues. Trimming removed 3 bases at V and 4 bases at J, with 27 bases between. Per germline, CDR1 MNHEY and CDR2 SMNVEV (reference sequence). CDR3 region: CASSLLGANSHLKGYGYTF. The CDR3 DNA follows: TGTGCCAGCAGTTTGTTAGGGGCGAATAGCCACCTTAAGGGCTATGGCTACACCTTC.

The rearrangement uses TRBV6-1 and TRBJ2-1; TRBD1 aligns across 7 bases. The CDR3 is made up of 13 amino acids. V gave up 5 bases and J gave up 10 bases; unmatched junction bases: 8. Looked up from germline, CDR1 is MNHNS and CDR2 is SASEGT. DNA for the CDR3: TGTGCCAGCAGTCCGGAACTAGGGGGCGAGCAGTTCTTC. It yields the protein CASSPELGGEQFF.

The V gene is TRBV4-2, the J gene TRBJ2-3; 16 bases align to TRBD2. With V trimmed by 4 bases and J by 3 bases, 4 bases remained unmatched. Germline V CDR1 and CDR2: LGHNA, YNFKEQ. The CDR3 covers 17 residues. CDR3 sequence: CASSRGLAGGRTDTQYF. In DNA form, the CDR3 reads TGTGCCAGCAGCCGGGGACTAGCGGGGGGGAGGACAGATACGCAGTATTTT.

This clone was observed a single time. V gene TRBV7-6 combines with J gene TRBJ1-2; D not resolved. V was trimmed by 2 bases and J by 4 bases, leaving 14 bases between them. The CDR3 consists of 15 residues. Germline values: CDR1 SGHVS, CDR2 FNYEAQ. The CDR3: CASSLLGGPGYGYTF. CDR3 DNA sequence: TGTGCCAGCAGCTTATTAGGAGGACCTGGCTATGGCTACACCTTC.

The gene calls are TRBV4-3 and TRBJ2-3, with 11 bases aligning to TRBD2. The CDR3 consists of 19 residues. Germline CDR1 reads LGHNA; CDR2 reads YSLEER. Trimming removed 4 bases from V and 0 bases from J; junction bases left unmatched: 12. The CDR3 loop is CASSRKNTGTSGSTDTQYF. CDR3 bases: TGCGCCAGCAGCCGCAAAAACACCGGGACTAGCGGAAGCACAGATACGCAGTATTTT.

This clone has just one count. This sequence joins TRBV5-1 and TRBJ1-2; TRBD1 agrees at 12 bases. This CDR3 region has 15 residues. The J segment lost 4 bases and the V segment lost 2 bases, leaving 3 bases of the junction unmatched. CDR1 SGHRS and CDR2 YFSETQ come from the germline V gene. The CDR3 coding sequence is TGCGCCAGCAGCTTAGGGACAGGGGGCATCTATGGCTACACCTTC. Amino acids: CASSLGTGGIYGYTF.

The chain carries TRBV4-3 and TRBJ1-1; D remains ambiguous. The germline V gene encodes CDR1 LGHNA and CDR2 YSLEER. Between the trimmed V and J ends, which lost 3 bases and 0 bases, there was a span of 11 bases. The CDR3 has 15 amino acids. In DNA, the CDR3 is TGCGCCAGCAGCCATAGTACGCCAATGAACACTGAAGCTTTCTTT. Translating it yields CASSHSTPMNTEAFF.

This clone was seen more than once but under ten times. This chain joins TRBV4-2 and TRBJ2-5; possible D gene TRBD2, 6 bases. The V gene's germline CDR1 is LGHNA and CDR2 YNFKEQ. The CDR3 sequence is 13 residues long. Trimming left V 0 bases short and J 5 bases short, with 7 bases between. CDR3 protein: CASSQDRGETQYF. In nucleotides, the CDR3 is TGTGCCAGCAGCCAAGATCGGGGGGAGACCCAGTACTTC.

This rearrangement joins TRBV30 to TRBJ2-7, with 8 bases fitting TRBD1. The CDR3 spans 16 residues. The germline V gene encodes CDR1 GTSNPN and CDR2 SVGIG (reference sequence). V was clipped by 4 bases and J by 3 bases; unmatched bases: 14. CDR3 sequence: CAWKHHVGTGRYEQYF. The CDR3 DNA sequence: TGTGCCTGGAAACATCACGTCGGGACAGGCCGCTACGAGCAGTACTTC.

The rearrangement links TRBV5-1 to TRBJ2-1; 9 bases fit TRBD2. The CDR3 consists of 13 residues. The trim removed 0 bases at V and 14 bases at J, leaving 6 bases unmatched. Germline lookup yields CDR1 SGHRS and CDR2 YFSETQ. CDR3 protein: CASSLGSGGFKFF. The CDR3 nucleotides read TGCGCCAGCAGCTTGGGTAGCGGGGGTTTTAAGTTCTTC.

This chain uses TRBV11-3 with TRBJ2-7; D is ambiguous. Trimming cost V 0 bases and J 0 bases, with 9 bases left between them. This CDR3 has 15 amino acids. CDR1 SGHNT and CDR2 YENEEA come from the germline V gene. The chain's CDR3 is CASSLESASSYEQYF. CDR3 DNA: TGTGCCAGCAGCTTAGAGTCCGCTAGCTCCTACGAGCAGTACTTC.